The 17 T cell receptor beta chains below all came from one sample that was sequenced in a study of shared clonotypes between healthy human individuals. Terminally differentiated effector memory CD45RA+ cells were excluded by CCR7 positive selection of CD45RO-negative cells. Here immunoSEQ multiplex PCR was the method, and the copy in TCRdb shows in-frame clones only, minus some. The table records approximately 810,000 clones, about 92% of them present only once. Sequencing was carried out using naive CD8+ T cells sorted from blood. The receptors come from a young man in good health.

The chain recombines TRBV28 with TRBJ2-7; D not resolved. The CDR3 is 12 residues long. V lost 4 bases, J lost 5 bases, and 9 bases lay in between. Germline V gives CDR1 MDHEN, CDR2 SYDVKM. This CDR3 reads CASSSGPHEQYF. The CDR3 DNA follows: TGTGCCAGCAGTTCCGGACCCCACGAGCAGTACTTC.

As to this clone: Within the sample, other DNA sequences also encode this same CDR3. The rearrangement joins TRBV5-1 to TRBJ2-7; no clear D. The V and J ends lost 4 bases and 1 base respectively, with 6 bases between them. In germline, CDR1 is SGHRS, CDR2 YFSETQ. This CDR3 is built from 12 residues. This CDR3 is CASSGGSYEQYF. DNA for the CDR3: TGCGCCAGCAGCGGCGGATCCTACGAGCAGTACTTC. Variable domain in full (rest from reference TRBV5-1 and TRBJ2-7): KAGVTQTPRYLIKTRGQQVTLSCSPISGHRSVSWYQQTPGQGLQFLFEYFSETQRNKGNFPGRFSGRQFSNSRSEMNVSTLELGDSALYLCASSGGSYEQYFGPGTRLTVT.

A remark on this clone: This sample includes further DNA sequences coding for the same CDR3. The chain uses TRBV9 and TRBJ2-5; 7 bases fit TRBD1. This CDR3 is built from 15 residues. Germline-derived CDR1 and CDR2 are SGDLS and YYNGEE. With 0 bases clipped from V and 1 base from J, the junction kept 3 bases outside the gene matches. CDR3: CASSVGDSSQETQYF. The CDR3, as DNA: TGTGCCAGCAGCGTAGGGGACAGCAGCCAAGAGACCCAGTACTTC.

The chain recombines TRBV7-8 with TRBJ2-7; 13 bases align to TRBD2. Trimming took 5 bases from V and 4 from J; bases not matched to a gene: 8. This CDR3 has 16 amino acids. Germline V gene data show CDR1 as SGHVS and CDR2 as FQNEAQ. The CDR3 nucleotides read TGTGCCAGCAGCACCCAACTAGCGGGAGGGCGGTACGAGCAGTACTTC. Encoded protein: CASSTQLAGGRYEQYF.

The V gene is TRBV18, the J gene TRBJ2-7; D is undetermined. The CDR3 length is 16 residues. Germline V gene data show CDR1 as KGHSH and CDR2 as LQKENI. Trimming took 3 bases from V and 7 from J, leaving 22 bases between them. CDR3 amino acids: CASSPAIGTSLGEQYF. The CDR3 bases are TGTGCCAGCTCACCCGCGATAGGCACGTCCCTGGGAGAGCAGTACTTC. The variable domain in full, with the rest retrieved from reference TRBV18 and TRBJ2-7, is NAGVMQNPRHLVRRRGQEARLRCSPMKGHSHVYWYRQLPEEGLKFMVYLQKENIIDESGMPKERFSAEFPKEGPSILRIQQVVRGDSAAYFCASSPAIGTSLGEQYFGPGTRLTVT.

The chain recombines TRBV13 with TRBJ2-7; unclear D gene. V gave up 0 bases and J gave up 4 bases, with 7 bases separating them. Germline lookup yields CDR1 PRHDT and CDR2 FYEKMQ (reference sequence). The CDR3 contains 13 residues. The CDR3 bases are TGTGCCAGCAGCTTAGGGGACCCTTACGAGCAGTACTTC. Its translation: CASSLGDPYEQYF.

The rearrangement joins TRBV4-1 to TRBJ1-1; tentative D call: TRBD1 (6 bases). V lost 4 bases and J 7 bases, leaving 13 bases between the germline ends. Germline loops: CDR1 MGHRA, CDR2 YSYEKL. The CDR3 has 13 amino acids. CDR3 coding DNA: TGCGCCAGCAGCCGCGGACAGACCAATGAAGCTTTCTTT. Amino acids: CASSRGQTNEAFF.

The chain couples TRBV27 to TRBJ1-5; D may be TRBD1 (6 bases). From germline, CDR1 is MNHEY and CDR2 SMNVEV (reference sequence). Trimming cost V 2 bases and J 3 bases, with 14 bases left between them. The CDR3 has 16 amino acids. The CDR3 DNA is TGTGCCAGCAGTTTAAGGGGAGCAGGGGTCAATCAGCCCCAGCATTTT. Translating gives CASSLRGAGVNQPQHF.

Here the CDR3 DNA reads TGTGCCAGCAGCTGGGGGGGTGGCGAGCAGTACTTC. This sequence encodes CASSWGGGEQYF. The chain joins TRBV27 to TRBJ2-7, with TRBD2 identical over 7 bases. The CDR3 spans 12 residues. Germline CDR1 MNHEY, CDR2 SMNVEV (reference sequence). With V trimmed by 6 bases and J by 6 bases, 5 bases remained unmatched.

This chain connects TRBV5-6 to TRBJ2-7; D is perhaps TRBD1 (5 bases). CDR3 length equals 13 residues. Germline CDR1 is SGHDT and CDR2 is YYEEEE. V was clipped by 3 bases and J by 3 bases, with 10 bases between them. CDR3 protein: CASSSGQFYEQYF. The CDR3 DNA reads TGTGCCAGCAGCTCCGGACAATTCTACGAGCAGTACTTC.

The chain carries TRBV19 and TRBJ1-1; D perhaps matches TRBD1 (6 bases). The CDR3 runs to 16 residues. V lost 7 bases and J lost 5, with 23 bases in between. CDR1 and CDR2 from the germline V gene are LNHDA and SQIVND (reference sequence). CDR3 residues: CASTLHWDTARTEAFF. In nucleotides, the CDR3 is TGTGCCAGTACTCTACACTGGGACACGGCGAGGACTGAAGCTTTCTTT.

The genes are TRBV19 and TRBJ1-1; D is perhaps TRBD1 (6 bases). Trimming stripped 5 bases from V and 0 bases from J, with 16 bases between. CDR3 length equals 16 residues. Germline CDR1 LNHDA, CDR2 SQIVND (reference sequence). The DNA of the CDR3 is TGTGCCAGTAGTCTTGGGTCGCAGGGGATGAACACTGAAGCTTTCTTT. This sequence encodes CASSLGSQGMNTEAFF.

This chain links TRBV15 with TRBJ2-7; the match to TRBD2 covers 10 bases. V lost 0 bases to trimming and J lost 4 bases; unmatched junction nucleotides: 12. CDR1 is LNHNV, CDR2 YYDKDF, per germline (reference sequence). CDR3 length equals 18 residues. CDR3 sequence: CATSRDSMDSGRPYEQYF. CDR3 DNA sequence: TGTGCCACCAGCAGAGATTCGATGGATAGCGGGAGGCCGTACGAGCAGTACTTC.

CDR3 region: CASSASPSAAGPGFTEAFF. The DNA of the CDR3 is TGTGCCAGCAGTGCATCACCCTCTGCGGCGGGACCAGGGTTCACTGAAGCTTTCTTT. V is TRBV2 and J is TRBJ1-1; D might be TRBD1 (5 bases). This CDR3 region has 19 residues. V shed 4 bases and J shed 4 bases, with 28 bases lying between them. Per germline, CDR1 SNHLY and CDR2 FYNNEI. The full variable domain, its missing parts supplied by reference TRBV2 and TRBJ1-1, is EPEVTQTPSHQVTQMGQEVILRCVPISNHLYFYWYRQILGQKVEFLVSFYNNEISEKSEIFDDQFSVERPDGSNFTLKIRSTKLEDSAMYFCASSASPSAAGPGFTEAFFGQGTRLTVV.

The chain is built from TRBV15 and TRBJ2-7; 10 bases agree with TRBD2. Germline V gene data show CDR1 as LNHNV and CDR2 as YYDKDF (reference sequence). The V gene end was trimmed by 5 bases and the J gene end by 4 bases; junction bases not matched to a gene: 5. The CDR3 totals 14 residues. The CDR3 nucleotides are TGTGCCACCAGCCGGGGTAGCGGGGGGTACGAGCAGTACTTC. Residues: CATSRGSGGYEQYF.

The chain joins TRBV28 to TRBJ2-3, with 7 bases lining up with TRBD2. CDR1 is MDHEN and CDR2 is SYDVKM in the germline V gene. This CDR3 comprises 20 residues. With V trimmed by 5 bases and J by 0 bases, 20 bases remained unmatched. CDR3 nucleotide sequence: TGTGCCAGCAGTAACCACTGGACCCCTAGCGGACGAGGGAGCACAGATACGCAGTATTTT. Its protein product is CASSNHWTPSGRGSTDTQYF.

The CDR3 loop reads CASSLGTTTRTEAFF. The CDR3, as DNA: TGTGCCAGCAGTCTTGGGACTACAACGAGAACTGAAGCTTTCTTT. The chain carries TRBV27 and TRBJ1-1; possibly TRBD1 for D (5 bases). The CDR3 sequence is 15 residues long. With 5 bases removed from V and 5 bases from J, the gap between germline ends came to 18 bases. CDR1 is MNHEY and CDR2 is SMNVEV in the germline V gene (reference sequence).